A selection of T cell receptor beta chains follows, all from one sample in a study of blood T cell repertoires in COVID-19. Only in-frame clones appear in the TCRdb table, and some are missing; sequencing was by immunoSEQ multiplex PCR. The sample records about 190,000 clones, around 80% being singletons. What was sequenced was PBMCs or T cells enriched from blood (not recorded which). The receptors come from a woman in her 50s with acute COVID-19. Both conserved end residues are part of each CDR3. A D gene is named only where the DNA matches it firmly. The size field is filled for only some rows; it gives once, few, many or a size class.

v_call,d_call,clone_size,j_call,cdr3_nt,cdr3_aa
TRBV19,TRBD1,.,TRBJ2-5,TGTGCCAGTAGTATATATCTGACAGGGTGGGGGCAAGAGACCCAGTACTTC,CASSIYLTGWGQETQYF
TRBV19,.,.,TRBJ1-1,TGTGCCACCACAAGGAACACTGAAGCTTTCTTT,CATTRNTEAFF
TRBV2,TRBD1,few,TRBJ1-1,TGTGCCGGTAGACAGGGAAGGGACACTGAAGCTTTCTTT,CAGRQGRDTEAFF
TRBV7-9,.,.,TRBJ1-1,TGTGCCAGCAGCCCCGCGGGAAACACTGAAGCTTTCTTT,CASSPAGNTEAFF
TRBV6-5,TRBD1,once,TRBJ2-3,TGTGCCAGCAGTTACGGGACAGCCACAGATACGCAGTATTTT,CASSYGTATDTQYF
TRBV5-1,.,.,TRBJ2-5,TGCGCCAGCAGCTTTCTAGGCAGTGGGGAGACCCAGTACTTC,CASSFLGSGETQYF
TRBV5-1,.,.,TRBJ2-5,TGCGCCAGCAGTAGCATTGGGGGGGCCCGCCAAGAGACCCAGTACTTC,CASSSIGGARQETQYF
TRBV18,TRBD2,.,TRBJ2-3,TGTGCCAGCTCGGTAGCGGGGGGACGTACAGATACGCAGTATTTT,CASSVAGGRTDTQYF
TRBV20-1,.,.,TRBJ2-5,TGCAGTGCTAAGCAGTGGGCGACCCAGTACTTC,CSAKQWATQYF
TRBV6-2/TRBV6-3,.,few,TRBJ2-5,TGTGCCAGCAGCAAAGGACAGCCACCACAGACCCAGTACTTC,CASSKGQPPQTQYF
TRBV27,TRBD1,few,TRBJ1-2,TGTGCCAGCAGCTCCAACAGGGGTGGCTACACCTTC,CASSSNRGGYTF
TRBV6-5,.,once,TRBJ1-1,TGTGCCACCAAATCAGGGGCAAGGGACACTGAAGCTTTCTTT,CATKSGARDTEAFF
TRBV30,TRBD1,.,TRBJ1-1,TGTGCCTGGGCTTTGCTCGGGACAGGGAAAGATGAAGCTTTCTTT,CAWALLGTGKDEAFF
TRBV5-1,TRBD2,.,TRBJ2-2,TGCGCCAGCAGCTCCTTGGCGGGGGGGAACACCGGGGAGCTGTTTTTT,CASSSLAGGNTGELFF
TRBV28,.,.,TRBJ1-2,TGTGCCAGCAGCGAGACTGGAAATGGCTACACCTTC,CASSETGNGYTF
TRBV6-4,.,.,TRBJ1-3,TGTGCCAGCATCCGACGACAGCTCCAACCATACTCTGGAAACACCATATATTTT,CASIRRQLQPYSGNTIYF
TRBV4-1,TRBD2,.,TRBJ2-5,TGCGCCAGCAGCCAGGGGACGGGAGGCCGAGAGACCCAGTACTTC,CASSQGTGGRETQYF
TRBV28,.,few,TRBJ1-5,TGTGCCAGCAGTCATACGGGGGTTCTAGGAGGGAGCAATCAGCCCCAGCATTTT,CASSHTGVLGGSNQPQHF
TRBV2,.,.,TRBJ1-2,TGTGCCAGCAGTGAAGCGCTGGGGGGGCGGGGCTATGGCTACACCTTC,CASSEALGGRGYGYTF
TRBV9,TRBD2,.,TRBJ2-2,TGTGCCAGCAGCCCAGGACTAGCGTCCGGGGAGCTGTTTTTT,CASSPGLASGELFF
TRBV28,TRBD1,once,TRBJ1-4,TGTGCCAGCATCAACCCCGGGACAGGGAATGAAAAACTGTTTTTT,CASINPGTGNEKLFF
TRBV18,TRBD1,many,TRBJ1-6,TGTGCCAGCTCACGAGACCCAGGGGGCAGTAATTCACCCCTCCACTTT,CASSRDPGGSNSPLHF
TRBV7-8,.,.,TRBJ1-5,TGTGCCAGCAGCTTAGGAGGGTACAATCAGCCCCAGCATTTT,CASSLGGYNQPQHF
TRBV5-1,TRBD1,.,TRBJ1-6,TGCGCCAGCAGCTTGGAGCAGGGGGCCAATTCACCCCTCCACTTT,CASSLEQGANSPLHF
TRBV10-3,.,.,TRBJ1-2,TGTGCCATCAGTCTGAACTATGGCTACACCTTC,CAISLNYGYTF
TRBV18,TRBD1,.,TRBJ1-6,TGTGCCAGCTCACGGGACAGTCGAACTTCACCCCTCCACTTT,CASSRDSRTSPLHF
TRBV9,.,.,TRBJ2-5,TGTGCCAGCAGCGTAGGAAGAGGGTTAGGAACAGAGACCCAGTACTTC,CASSVGRGLGTETQYF
TRBV4-1,.,.,TRBJ1-1,TGCGCCAGCAGCCAACGGACACGCTCCTTAGACAGGAACACTGAAGCTTTCTTT,CASSQRTRSLDRNTEAFF
TRBV5-1,.,once,TRBJ2-1,TGCGCCAGCAGCTTGGGCGCGGGGAGCTCCTACAATGAGCAGTTCTTC,CASSLGAGSSYNEQFF
TRBV6-5,TRBD2,.,TRBJ2-1,TGTGCCAGCAGTTTCAAGCGGGGGAGCTCCTACAATGAGCAGTTCTTC,CASSFKRGSSYNEQFF
TRBV9,.,.,TRBJ2-5,TGTGCCAGCAGCGCTACAGGTTTACGAGAGACCCAGTACTTC,CASSATGLRETQYF
TRBV5-6,.,.,TRBJ1-2,TGTGCCAGCAGCTTGGGGCAGGGTAAAGGCTACACCTTC,CASSLGQGKGYTF
TRBV7-8,TRBD1,few,TRBJ1-2,TGTGCCAGCAGCGGAAACCCGGGACAGGGGGGATATGGCTACACCTTC,CASSGNPGQGGYGYTF
TRBV6-2/TRBV6-3,.,few,TRBJ1-2,TGTGCCAGCAGCCTGGCCGAGGAATATGGCTACACCTTC,CASSLAEEYGYTF
TRBV5-6,.,once,TRBJ1-3,TGTGCCAGCAGCTTGGCCCGTGACAGGTTGGAAAACACCATATATTTT,CASSLARDRLENTIYF
TRBV9,TRBD2,.,TRBJ2-2,TGTGCCAGCAGCCCCCAGAGGACTAGCGGGGCCGGGGAGCTGTTTTTT,CASSPQRTSGAGELFF
TRBV4-1,TRBD1,few,TRBJ1-5,TGCGCCAGCAGCCATTCGGACAGGGGCAATCAGCCCCAGCATTTT,CASSHSDRGNQPQHF
TRBV9,.,.,TRBJ1-5,TGTGCCAGCAGCCCCCCCCAAGCGACAGTTATTATAGGAAATCAGCCCCAGCATTTT,CASSPPQATVIIGNQPQHF
TRBV27,.,many,TRBJ1-2,TGTGCCAGCAGTTGGGGGGGGGCGGACTATGGCTACACCTTC,CASSWGGADYGYTF
TRBV19,.,once,TRBJ1-2,TGTGCCAGTAGGGTACAGTATAAGGGGGAGTCGGGCTACACCTTC,CASRVQYKGESGYTF
TRBV5-1,.,.,TRBJ1-6,TGCGCCAGCAGTCAAACAGGGTCCTGGAATTCACCCCTCCACTTT,CASSQTGSWNSPLHF
TRBV29-1,TRBD1,.,TRBJ1-1,TGCAGCGTTGAATTTCCCTTCGGACAGGGAATGAACACTGAAGCTTTCTTT,CSVEFPFGQGMNTEAFF
TRBV5-1,.,.,TRBJ1-3,TGCGCCAGCAGCTTAACACAGGCGACCAGGGCCACTGGAAACACCATATATTTT,CASSLTQATRATGNTIYF
TRBV4-1,TRBD2,.,TRBJ2-1,TGCGCCAGCAGCCACTTAGGACTAGCGGGTGGGGGTGAGCAGTTCTTC,CASSHLGLAGGGEQFF
TRBV9,.,.,TRBJ1-5,TGTGCCAGCAGCGTAGCGGAGCGACAGCCCCAGCATTTT,CASSVAERQPQHF
TRBV6-5,.,.,TRBJ2-1,TGTGCCAGCAGTTACCTTGTCGGGGGTGCCTACAATGAGCAGTTCTTC,CASSYLVGGAYNEQFF
TRBV9,.,.,TRBJ2-1,TGTGCCAGCAGCGAGGCGGGGCCGCGGGATGAGCAGTTCTTC,CASSEAGPRDEQFF
TRBV29-1,TRBD1,once,TRBJ1-5,TGCAGCGTTCAGGGGGGTGGAAGCAATCAGCCCCAGCATTTT,CSVQGGGSNQPQHF
TRBV7-3,.,few,TRBJ2-2,TGTGCCAGCAGCTTAGGTGGCGGCACCGGGGAGCTGTTTTTT,CASSLGGGTGELFF
TRBV10-3,TRBD1,.,TRBJ1-2,TGTGCCACCGACAGGGGAGACGGCTACACCTTC,CATDRGDGYTF
TRBV2,.,.,TRBJ1-3,TGTGCCAGCAGTGAGAGGACCAGGGGCGTCTCTGGAAACACCATATATTTT,CASSERTRGVSGNTIYF
TRBV5-4,.,.,TRBJ1-2,TGTGCCAGCAGCTTGGGAAGGGGCTATGGCTACACCTTC,CASSLGRGYGYTF